This TCR beta chain was recovered during a study of T cell changes during pregnancy in multiple sclerosis. Here immunoSEQ multiplex PCR was the method, and the copy in TCRdb shows in-frame clones only, minus some. The sample consists of approximately 40,000 clones, 90% to 95% of them appearing once. The clonotype was recovered from a female donor in good health, enrolled as a control in a pregnancy study. The sequencing here drew on CD4+ T cells from peripheral blood mononuclear cells, taken in the third trimester of pregnancy.

The CDR3 protein is CASSEERGGSNEQFF. DNA for the CDR3: TGTGCCAGCAGTGAAGAGCGGGGGGGGAGCAATGAGCAGTTCTTC. The chain has TRBV2 and TRBJ2-1, with TRBD2 matching 10 bases. The junction had 3 bases not matched to a gene; V was cut back by 1 base and J by 6 bases. This CDR3 comprises 15 residues. Germline CDR1 SNHLY, CDR2 FYNNEI.